This T cell receptor beta chain appears in the sequencing data of a study of Ad26.COV2.S vaccination and SARS-CoV-2 variants. Overall study context: A COV1001 Ad26.COV2.S trial-arm participant provided the sample.

This table comes from immunoSEQ multiplex PCR, and its TCRdb copy is limited to in-frame clones, with some not included. In the table there are hundreds of thousands of clones, 70% to 90% of which are singletons. Regarding treatment: roughly 18 received Ad26.COV2.S at low or high dose, single or two shots; roughly five received placebo; per-sample allocation not given. Day 63 following the first vaccine or placebo injection was when the samples were taken. This CDR3 is built from 15 residues. Trimming took 7 bases from V and 3 from J; bases not matched to a gene: 11. Germline-derived CDR1 and CDR2 are LNHDA and SQIVND (reference sequence).

The chain combines TRBV19 with TRBJ2-5; TRBD2 matches 7 bases. The TCR sequence derives from a person aged 18-60 years who received the Ad26.COV2.S COVID-19 vaccine or a placebo. The sample here was peripheral blood, taken in a trial of Ad26.COV2.S vaccine versus placebo. CDR3 in DNA: TGTGCCAGTACCCCCATAGGCGGGGGAAAAGAGACCCAGTACTTC. Translation: CASTPIGGGKETQYF. Complete variable domain (other parts from reference TRBV19 and TRBJ2-5): DGGITQSPKYLFRKEGQNVTLSCEQNLNHDAMYWYRQDPGQGLRLIYYSQIVNDFQKGDIAEGYSVSREKKESFPLTVTSAQKNPTAFYLCASTPIGGGKETQYFGPGTRLLVL.